This entry features one TCR beta chain sequence. Its antigen is unidentified. This sample was taken from a study of T cells after yellow fever vaccination. Study-wide results and limits: From the bulk population, abundant clonotypes could contaminate and appear within FACS-sorted repertoires.

For TCR, cDNA came from 5'RACE template switching, which added a universal primer site and UMIs. TCRdb analysed the 5' RACE reads with MiXCR anew, one entry per CDR3 protein. The table has some 320,000 distinct CDR3 sequences, 4.1% seen once. The V end lost 4 bases, the J end lost 5 bases, and 15 bases lay between the germline ends. The CDR3 extends over 14 amino acids. In germline, CDR1 is LGHNA, CDR2 YSLEER. The starting material was PBMCs, obtained 5 days after the yellow fever booster vaccination. The receptor was isolated from a young man who received the YFV17D yellow fever vaccine. This chain links TRBV4-3 with TRBJ2-7, with D perhaps matching TRBD1 (6 bases). For the CDR3, the DNA is TGCGCCAGCAGCCCGCACAGGGAGATGGACGAGCAGTACTTC. This codes for CASSPHREMDEQYF.